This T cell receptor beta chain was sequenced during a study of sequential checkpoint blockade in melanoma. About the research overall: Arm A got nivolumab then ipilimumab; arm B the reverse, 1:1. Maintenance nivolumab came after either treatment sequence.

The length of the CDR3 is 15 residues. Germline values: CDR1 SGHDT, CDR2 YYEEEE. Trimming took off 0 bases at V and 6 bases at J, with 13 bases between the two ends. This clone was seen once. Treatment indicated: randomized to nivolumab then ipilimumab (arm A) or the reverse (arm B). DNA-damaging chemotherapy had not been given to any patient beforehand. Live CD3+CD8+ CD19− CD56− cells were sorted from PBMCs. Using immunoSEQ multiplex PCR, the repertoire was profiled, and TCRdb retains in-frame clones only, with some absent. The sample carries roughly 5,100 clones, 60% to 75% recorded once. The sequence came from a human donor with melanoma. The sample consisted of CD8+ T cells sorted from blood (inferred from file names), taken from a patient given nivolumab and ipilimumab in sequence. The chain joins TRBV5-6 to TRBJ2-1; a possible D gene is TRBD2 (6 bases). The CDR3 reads CASSLGAGTGNEQFF. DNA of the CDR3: TGTGCCAGCAGCTTGGGGGCGGGAACCGGCAATGAGCAGTTCTTC.